This T cell receptor (beta chain) was retrieved from a study of cytomegalovirus exposure and HLA in healthy donors. PCR was performed using 60 Vbeta and 13 Jbeta primers. Clones were sequenced by immunoSEQ multiplex PCR, and TCRdb holds only the in-frame ones, with some missing. Of about 140,000 clones in the sample, 70% were seen once. A word on this clone: Its antigen remains unidentified.

The CDR3 runs 16 residues. With V trimmed by 8 bases and J by 2 bases, 13 bases remained unmatched. The germline V gene encodes CDR1 MDHEN and CDR2 SYDVKM. Study-level results: Cytomegalovirus association was assigned to some 160 TCR beta chains. Several top significant clusters appeared, in a later analysis, to be linked to common viral pathogens.

The sequencing input was PBMCs. The receptor comes from a woman in her 30s in good health and CMV-seronegative. The rearrangement links TRBV28 to TRBJ1-2; 8 bases align to TRBD1. The CDR3 region has the DNA TGTGCCAGCTTTAAGGGCCCCGGGGACAGGAACTATGGCTACACCTTC. This translates into CASFKGPGDRNYGYTF.